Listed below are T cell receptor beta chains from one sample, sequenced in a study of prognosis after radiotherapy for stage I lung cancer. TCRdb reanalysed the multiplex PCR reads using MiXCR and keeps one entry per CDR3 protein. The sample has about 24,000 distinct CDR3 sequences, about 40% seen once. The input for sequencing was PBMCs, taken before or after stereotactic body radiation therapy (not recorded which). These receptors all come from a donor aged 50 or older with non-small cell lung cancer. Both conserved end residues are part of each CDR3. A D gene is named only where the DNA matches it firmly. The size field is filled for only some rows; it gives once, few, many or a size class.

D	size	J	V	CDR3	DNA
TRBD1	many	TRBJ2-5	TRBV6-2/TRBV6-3	CASSYPGQEGGETQYF	TGTGCCAGCAGTTACCCGGGACAGGAGGGCGGAGAGACCCAGTACTTC
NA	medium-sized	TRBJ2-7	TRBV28	CASSATVPRNSYEQYF	TGTGCCAGCAGTGCAACAGTTCCTCGGAACTCCTACGAGCAGTACTTC
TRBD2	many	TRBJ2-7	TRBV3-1	CASRGGGAYEQYF	TGTGCCAGCCGGGGCGGGGGGGCCTACGAGCAGTACTTC
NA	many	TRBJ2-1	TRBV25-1	CASTETSSYNEQFF	TGTGCCAGCACGGAGACTAGCTCCTACAATGAGCAGTTCTTC
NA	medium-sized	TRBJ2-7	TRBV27	CASSPRPPEFPYEQYF	TGTGCCAGCAGCCCCCGCCCCCCAGAGTTTCCCTACGAGCAGTACTTC
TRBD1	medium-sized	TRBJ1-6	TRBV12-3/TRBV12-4	CASSSGQGGSPLHF	TGTGCCAGCAGTTCCGGGCAGGGGGGGTCACCCCTCCACTTT
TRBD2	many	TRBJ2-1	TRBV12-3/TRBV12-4	CASSPGLARNEQFF	TGTGCCAGCAGTCCGGGACTAGCCCGCAATGAGCAGTTCTTC
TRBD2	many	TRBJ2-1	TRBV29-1	CSVNTGTSGRALF	TGCAGCGTTAATACCGGGACTAGCGGGAGGGCCCTCTTC
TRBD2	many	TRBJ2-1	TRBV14	CASSSLAGERAYNEQFF	TGTGCCAGCAGCTCTCTAGCGGGAGAGAGGGCCTACAATGAGCAGTTCTTC
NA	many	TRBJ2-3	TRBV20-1	CSARKDTQYF	TGCAGTGCTAGAAAAGATACGCAGTATTTT
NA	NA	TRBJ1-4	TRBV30	CAWKEGGATNEELFF	TGTGCCTGGAAAGAGGGAGGAGCAACTAATGAAGAACTGTTTTTT
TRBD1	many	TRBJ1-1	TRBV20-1	CSARRDREFGTEAFF	TGCAGTGCTAGAAGGGACAGGGAATTTGGCACTGAAGCTTTCTTT
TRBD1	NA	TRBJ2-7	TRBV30	CAWSVPGRGMDEQYF	TGTGCCTGGAGTGTACCTGGCAGGGGGATGGACGAGCAGTACTTC
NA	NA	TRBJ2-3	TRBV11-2	CASSLVSQSTDTQYF	TGTGCCAGCAGCTTGGTATCACAGTCCACAGATACGCAGTATTTT
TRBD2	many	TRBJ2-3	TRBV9	CASSDAGTSGVLQYF	TGTGCCAGCAGCGATGCCGGGACTAGCGGGGTTCTCCAGTATTTT
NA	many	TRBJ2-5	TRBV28	CASSLSGGQTQYF	TGTGCCAGCAGTTTATCTGGGGGACAGACCCAGTACTTC
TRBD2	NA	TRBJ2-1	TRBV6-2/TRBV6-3	CASGRTSGTNEQFF	TGTGCCAGCGGACGGACTAGCGGGACCAATGAGCAGTTCTTC
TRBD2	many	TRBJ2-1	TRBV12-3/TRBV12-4	CASTFRGLAGGHPYNEQFF	TGTGCCAGTACTTTCCGTGGACTAGCGGGAGGCCACCCCTACAATGAGCAGTTCTTC
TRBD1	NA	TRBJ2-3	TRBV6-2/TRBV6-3	CASSYGTGADTQYF	TGTGCCAGCAGTTACGGGACAGGGGCAGATACGCAGTATTTT
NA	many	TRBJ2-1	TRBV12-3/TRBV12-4	CASTQGGGSKDEQFF	TGTGCCAGCACTCAGGGGGGGGGAAGCAAGGATGAGCAGTTCTTC
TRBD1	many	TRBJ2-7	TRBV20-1	CSKDRGDLGAVDEQYF	TGCAGCAAGGACAGGGGGGACCTAGGGGCCGTGGACGAGCAGTACTTC
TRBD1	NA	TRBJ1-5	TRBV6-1	CASLRDRGLENQPQHF	TGTGCCAGCCTTCGGGACAGGGGTTTGGAGAATCAGCCCCAGCATTTT
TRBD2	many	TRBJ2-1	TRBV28	CASSFFLAGVYEQFF	TGTGCCAGCAGTTTTTTTCTAGCGGGGGTGTATGAGCAGTTCTTC
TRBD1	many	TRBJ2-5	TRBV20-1	CSATTGGETQYF	TGCAGTGCTACGACAGGGGGCGAGACCCAGTACTTC
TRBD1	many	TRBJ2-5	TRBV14	CASSQSWGRGQETQYF	TGTGCCAGCAGCCAATCTTGGGGCAGGGGGCAAGAGACCCAGTACTTC
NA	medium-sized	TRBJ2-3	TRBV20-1	CSAREQNTDTQYF	TGCAGTGCTAGAGAACAGAACACAGATACGCAGTATTTT
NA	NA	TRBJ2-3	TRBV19	CASSRLEGVSTDTQYF	TGTGCCAGTAGTAGATTAGAAGGAGTAAGCACAGATACGCAGTATTTT
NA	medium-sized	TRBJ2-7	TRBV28	CASSRGQAKLHEQYF	TGTGCCAGCAGCCGGGGACAAGCGAAACTCCACGAGCAGTACTTC
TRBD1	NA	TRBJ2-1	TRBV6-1	CASSLEQGARYNEQFF	TGTGCCAGCAGCTTGGAGCAGGGGGCGAGGTACAATGAGCAGTTCTTC
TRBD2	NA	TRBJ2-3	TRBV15	CATSRLQDASLVAGVGDTQYF	TGTGCCACCAGCAGATTACAGGACGCCTCTCTAGTAGCGGGAGTAGGAGATACGCAGTATTTT
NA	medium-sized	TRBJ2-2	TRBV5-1	CASSQDSSEVGELFF	TGCGCCAGCAGCCAGGACAGTTCCGAGGTCGGGGAGCTGTTTTTT
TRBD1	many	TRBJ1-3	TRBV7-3	CASSSRNRDRLKTIYF	TGTGCCAGCAGCTCGCGGAACCGGGACAGATTAAAGACCATATATTTT
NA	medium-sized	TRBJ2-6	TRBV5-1	CASRNRTGLRFSGANVLTF	TGCGCCAGCAGAAATCGTACGGGACTCCGATTCTCTGGGGCCAACGTCCTGACTTTC
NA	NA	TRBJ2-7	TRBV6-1	CASIPLLGTALEQYF	TGTGCCAGCATCCCATTACTCGGGACCGCTCTCGAGCAGTACTTC
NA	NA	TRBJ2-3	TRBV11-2	CASSLAMTRDTQYF	TGTGCCAGCAGCTTAGCCATGACGAGAGATACGCAGTATTTT